Below, 5 T cell receptor beta chains from the same sample are listed, as sequenced in a study of shared T cell receptors in the human thymus. The protocol was immunoSEQ multiplex PCR, while the TCRdb copy is restricted to in-frame clones and leaves out a portion. Of roughly 500,000 clones listed, more than 75% are singletons. These same records also appear under a second study, on human thymus T cells.

Sequencing used thymocytes. Source of these receptors: a boy less than two years old with a congenital heart defect.

This chain connects TRBV7-7 to TRBJ2-1, with a possible D match to TRBD2 (6 bases). The CDR3 consists of 15 residues. Trimming took 5 bases from V and 1 from J, leaving 12 bases between them. Germline V CDR1 and CDR2: SSHAT, FNYEAQ (reference sequence). CDR3 nucleotides: TGTGCCAGCAGCCGCGGGGTAGGGTCCTACAATGAGCAGTTCTTC. Protein product: CASSRGVGSYNEQFF. Full variable domain (remainder filled in from reference TRBV7-7 and TRBJ2-1): GAGVSQSPRYKVTKRGQDVTLRCDPISSHATLYWYQQALGQGPEFLTYFNYEAQPDKSGLPSDRFSAERPEGSISTLTIQRTEQRDSAMYRCASSRGVGSYNEQFFGPGTRLTVL.

CDR3 nucleotides: TGTGCCAGCAGCTTGGAGGCGGTTACCTCCTACGAGCAGTACTTC. Its translation: CASSLEAVTSYEQYF. This chain joins TRBV5-4 and TRBJ2-7; D not resolved. The CDR3 spans 15 residues. Per the germline V gene, CDR1 is SGHNT and CDR2 is YYREEE (reference sequence). V lost 0 bases to trimming and J lost 0 bases, with 10 bases between them.

This clone was seen once. V usage is TRBV5-6 and J usage is TRBJ2-3; D is uncertain. This CDR3 comprises 16 residues. V was cut by 0 bases and J by 5 bases, with 16 bases left in between. From germline, CDR1 is SGHDT and CDR2 YYEEEE. The CDR3 region has the DNA TGTGCCAGCAGCTTGGTCGGTCTGTCACAGTTAGATACGCAGTATTTT. Protein sequence: CASSLVGLSQLDTQYF. Full variable domain (missing parts from reference TRBV5-6 and TRBJ2-3): DAGVTQSPTHLIKTRGQQVTLRCSPKSGHDTVSWYQQALGQGPQFIFQYYEEEERQRGNFPDRFSGHQFPNYSSELNVNALLLGDSALYLCASSLVGLSQLDTQYFGPGTRLTVL.

The genes are TRBV6-5 and TRBJ1-4; 11 bases fit TRBD1. CDR1 is MNHEY and CDR2 is SVGAGI in the germline V gene. The junction had 8 bases not matched to a gene; V was cut back by 6 bases and J by 8 bases. The CDR3 has 15 amino acids. CDR3 in amino acids: CASSPLGTGGEKLFF. The CDR3 coding sequence is TGTGCCAGCAGCCCCCTCGGGACAGGGGGGGAAAAACTGTTTTTT.

The chain carries TRBV5-4 and TRBJ2-7; 12 nucleotides align to TRBD1. The germline V gene encodes CDR1 SGHNT and CDR2 YYREEE (reference sequence). The CDR3 totals 20 residues. The ends lost 1 base at V and 2 bases at J; junction bases unmatched: 16. The CDR3 bases are TGTGCCAGCAGCTTGTGGGCAATAGCAGACCGGGACAGGGGGCCCTACGAGCAGTACTTC. Encoded protein: CASSLWAIADRDRGPYEQYF.